This T cell receptor beta chain was retrieved from a study of technical replicates of blood from a handful of donors. Libraries were prepared by immunoSEQ multiplex PCR; TCRdb keeps only in-frame clonotypes and omits some of them. The data contain 65,000 to 80,000 clones, 80% to 95% of them singletons. Germline V lookup: CDR1 LNHDA, CDR2 SQIVND (reference sequence). Trimming pared 7 bases from V and 8 bases from J, leaving 18 bases between. This CDR3 is built from 14 residues. Sequenced input: T cells isolated from PBMCs. This clonotype originated in a human donor in good health. This chain uses TRBV19 with TRBJ2-1; possibly TRBD2 for D (6 bases). The CDR3: CASNPGVVVDEQFF. DNA of the CDR3: TGTGCCAGTAACCCGGGAGTGGTTGTCGATGAGCAGTTCTTC.